This T cell receptor beta chain was recorded in a study of identical twins. General observations from the study: Cord blood's abundant beta clonotypes had fewer insertions, unlike memory repertoires.

The CDR3 totals 15 residues. Unmatched junction bases numbered 8, after V lost 2 bases and J lost 7 bases. TCRdb reanalysed the 5' RACE reads using MiXCR and keeps one entry per CDR3 protein. The sample includes 400,000 to 550,000 distinct CDR3 sequences, around 20% of them seen just once. Healthy Caucasians, and only they, were the donors. About this clonotype itself: Antigen specificity is unknown.

In addition, the sample was reused for a study of T cells expressing NK-cell markers.

The source is a woman aged 18-29 years in good health. The sequenced sample consisted of CD4+ T cells sorted from blood. The chain recombines TRBV23-1 with TRBJ1-5, with 7 bases matching TRBD1. TRBV23-1 is known as an ORF, though its function is uncertain. CDR3: CASSQRQGGHQPQHF. CDR3 nucleotides: TGCGCCAGCAGTCAAAGACAGGGAGGACACCAGCCCCAGCATTTT.